Each of the 13 T cell receptor beta chains below was sequenced from the same sample in a study of PD-L1 blockade in urothelial cancer. Method: immunoSEQ multiplex PCR; TCRdb's copy keeps in-frame clones and lacks some. Among around 50,000 clones listed, 82% were seen once. This sample's time point: pretreatment peripheral blood. Sequencing was performed on PBMCs, taken around atezolizumab (anti-PD-L1) treatment. The receptors stem from a man in his forties or fifties with urothelial cancer.

The V gene is TRBV5-1, the J gene TRBJ2-2, with D uncertain. The CDR3 runs 14 residues. Trimming shortened V by 0 bases and J by 4 bases, and 7 bases separated the two germline ends. The V gene's germline CDR1 is SGHRS and CDR2 YFSETQ. The CDR3 spells CASSLGRTTGELFF. CDR3 in DNA: TGCGCCAGCAGCTTGGGCAGAACCACCGGGGAGCTGTTTTTT.

The rearrangement joins TRBV5-1 to TRBJ1-1, with D unresolved. The CDR3 has 14 amino acids. CDR1 and CDR2 (germline): SGHRS, YFSETQ. Trimming took 0 bases from V and 6 from J, leaving 12 bases between them. This CDR3 is CASSLVRGKAEAFF. CDR3 nucleotide sequence: TGCGCCAGCAGCTTGGTGAGAGGGAAAGCTGAAGCTTTCTTT.

The V gene is TRBV7-2, the J gene TRBJ1-5, with D unclear. The CDR3 runs to 13 residues. Germline CDR1 and CDR2: SGHTA and FQGNSA. Trimming removed 6 bases from V and 9 bases from J, with 15 bases in between. CDR3 residues: CASSLEGARPQHF. The DNA for the CDR3 is TGTGCCAGCAGTTTGGAGGGCGCCCGGCCCCAGCATTTT. Filled out from reference TRBV7-2 and TRBJ1-5, the complete variable domain reads GAGVSQSPSNKVTEKGKDVELRCDPISGHTALYWYRQSLGQGLEFLIYFQGNSAPDKSGLPSDRFSAERTGGSVSTLTIQRTQQEDSAVYLCASSLEGARPQHFGDGTRLSIL.

The V call is TRBV7-9, the J call TRBJ2-1, with TRBD2 as a possible D gene (5 bases). V gave up 1 base and J gave up 4 bases, with 23 bases separating them. This CDR3 has 19 residues. The germline V gene has CDR1 SEHNR and CDR2 FQNEAQ (reference sequence). As DNA, the CDR3 is TGTGCCAGCAGCTTAGACCCTTTACGGCTAGCCCTTTATTACAATGAGCAGTTCTTC. Its translation: CASSLDPLRLALYYNEQFF.

This chain joins TRBV10-1 and TRBJ2-5, with 8 bases matching TRBD2. This CDR3 has 14 residues. V lost 8 bases and J lost 5; bases outside the gene matches: 10. CDR1 is WNHNN, CDR2 SYGVQD, per germline (reference sequence). DNA of the CDR3: TGCGCCAGCGCCTCGGGAGGGCCTGAGGAGACCCAGTACTTC. It codes for CASASGGPEETQYF.

The chain couples TRBV2 to TRBJ2-1; 7 bases map to TRBD2. Germline CDR1 reads SNHLY; CDR2 reads FYNNEI. The CDR3 runs to 14 residues. The J segment lost 4 bases and the V segment lost 9 bases, leaving 9 bases of the junction unmatched. The CDR3 reads CARTPSGQYNEQFF. DNA for the CDR3: TGTGCCAGAACCCCTAGCGGACAATACAATGAGCAGTTCTTC.

This clone appeared a few times. The chain carries TRBV9 and TRBJ2-1; D possibly corresponds to TRBD2 (6 bases). Germline V gives CDR1 SGDLS, CDR2 YYNGEE. This CDR3 is built from 15 residues. V was shortened by 2 bases and J by 0 bases, with 9 bases between the two germline ends. The CDR3 DNA reads TGTGCCAGCAGCGTTTCGGGGGTCTCCTACAATGAGCAGTTCTTC. This sequence encodes CASSVSGVSYNEQFF.

This rearrangement joins TRBV19 to TRBJ2-1; 7 bases agree with TRBD2. Trimming removed 4 bases from V and 8 bases from J; junction bases left unmatched: 5. The CDR3 has 13 amino acids. The germline V gene encodes CDR1 LNHDA and CDR2 SQIVND (reference sequence). In DNA form, the CDR3 reads TGTGCCAGTAGTACTCAAGCGGGATATGAGCAGTTCTTC. This translates into CASSTQAGYEQFF.

The V call is TRBV15, the J call TRBJ1-1, with unresolved D. The CDR3 consists of 15 residues. In germline, CDR1 is LNHNV, CDR2 YYDKDF (reference sequence). The V end lost 1 base, the J end lost 1 base, and 10 bases lay between the germline ends. CDR3 DNA: TGTGCCACCAGCAGAGGAAATGCAGGGAACACTGAAGCTTTCTTT. It codes for CATSRGNAGNTEAFF. Full variable domain (remainder filled in from reference TRBV15 and TRBJ1-1): DAMVIQNPRYQVTQFGKPVTLSCSQTLNHNVMYWYQQKSSQAPKLLFHYYDKDFNNEADTPDNFQSRRPNTSFCFLDIRSPGLGDTAMYLCATSRGNAGNTEAFFGQGTRLTVV.

The chain uses TRBV11-2 and TRBJ2-2; maybe TRBD2 (7 bases). CDR1 is SGHAT and CDR2 is FQNNGV in the germline V gene. Trimming took 8 bases from V and 1 from J, leaving 17 bases between them. The CDR3 totals 16 residues. The CDR3 region has the DNA TGTGCCAGCCGAAACTCGGGGGGCGGGAACACCGGGGAGCTGTTTTTT. Translating it yields CASRNSGGGNTGELFF.

The chain carries TRBV11-1 and TRBJ2-5; D is perhaps TRBD1 (5 bases). Trimming stripped 2 bases from V and 4 bases from J, with 11 bases between. There are 14 residues in the CDR3. Looked up from germline, CDR1 is SGHAT and CDR2 is FQDESV (reference sequence). CDR3 region: CASSLRRQGETQYF. CDR3 DNA sequence: TGTGCCAGCAGCTTAAGGCGTCAGGGAGAGACCCAGTACTTC.

The V gene is TRBV4-2, the J gene TRBJ1-2; D is undetermined. This CDR3 comprises 15 residues. The ends were cut back, 0 bases at V and 4 bases at J, with 12 bases in the middle. Germline V gene sequence: CDR1 LGHNA, CDR2 YNFKEQ. The CDR3: CASSQEPTRGYGYTF. CDR3 in DNA: TGTGCCAGCAGCCAAGAACCTACACGGGGCTATGGCTACACCTTC.

V usage is TRBV7-9 and J usage is TRBJ1-6; TRBD1 is a possible D gene (6 bases). The CDR3 has 17 amino acids. CDR1 and CDR2 (germline): SEHNR, FQNEAQ (reference sequence). The germline V and J ends were trimmed by 5 bases and 1 base, with 15 bases remaining between them. CDR3: CASSPQRDISYNSPLHF. CDR3 in DNA: TGTGCCAGCAGCCCTCAAAGGGACATTTCCTATAATTCACCCCTCCACTTT. Full variable domain (rest looked up from reference TRBV7-9 and TRBJ1-6): DTGVSQNPRHKITKRGQNVTFRCDPISEHNRLYWYRQTLGQGPEFLTYFQNEAQLEKSRLLSDRFSAERPKGSFSTLEIQRTEQGDSAMYLCASSPQRDISYNSPLHFGNGTRLTVT.